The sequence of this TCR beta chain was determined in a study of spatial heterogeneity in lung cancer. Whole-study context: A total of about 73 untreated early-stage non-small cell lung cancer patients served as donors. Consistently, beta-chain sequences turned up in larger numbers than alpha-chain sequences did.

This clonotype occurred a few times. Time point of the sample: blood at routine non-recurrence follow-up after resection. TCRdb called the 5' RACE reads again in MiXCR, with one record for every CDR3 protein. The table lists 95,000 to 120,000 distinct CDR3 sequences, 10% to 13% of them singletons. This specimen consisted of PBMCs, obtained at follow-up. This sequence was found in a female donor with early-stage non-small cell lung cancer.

CDR3 coding DNA: TGCAGTGCTAGTTTCCGGGATGCCCCCTACGAGCAGTACTTC. Translating gives CSASFRDAPYEQYF. The chain has TRBV20-1 and TRBJ2-7; perhaps TRBD2 as D (5 bases). Trimming cost V 3 bases and J 2 bases, with 14 bases left between them. Germline lookup yields CDR1 DFQATT and CDR2 SNEGSKA (reference sequence). The CDR3 sequence is 14 residues long.